This T cell receptor beta chain was obtained from a study of T cell clonality in common variable immunodeficiency. The study's findings and limits: In common variable immunodeficiency, TCR beta chains reportedly carried fewer deletions and N-nucleotide insertions. CVID subjects had higher TCRbeta clonality than healthy controls, most marked in about a third.

This CDR3 contains 13 residues. V lost 0 bases and J lost 5; bases outside the gene matches: 1. Germline V gene data show CDR1 as SGHRS and CDR2 as YFSETQ. Sequencing input was equivalent genomic DNA from CVID and controls. Sequencing used immunoSEQ multiplex PCR; TCRdb keeps in-frame clones, though not all of them. Singletons are absent from the sample, which has about 8,000 clones. This clone is medium-sized (0.01 to 0.1%). Its antigen is still unknown. The read halts 3 residues ahead of the CDR3 end, with the missing end drawn from the germline J gene. Sequencing input: peripheral blood mononuclear cells. The clonotype was recovered from a human donor with common variable immunodeficiency. V and J are TRBV5-1 and TRBJ1-2; TRBD1 aligns across 7 bases. CDR3 region: CASSLETGYGYTF. The sequenced CDR3 bases are TGCGCCAGCAGCTTGGAGACAGGGTATGGC.